These T cell receptor beta chains were read from a single sample in a study of blood T cell repertoires in COVID-19. Clones were sequenced by immunoSEQ multiplex PCR, and TCRdb holds only the in-frame ones, with some missing. The data hold approximately 99,000 clones, with 70% to 85% observed a single time. Sequenced: peripheral blood. The receptors come from a woman aged 40 to 50 with acute or convalescent COVID-19. Both conserved end residues are part of each CDR3.

J gene	V gene	CDR3 protein
TRBJ1-2	TRBV3-1/TRBV3-2	CASSPGQGEAYTF
TRBJ2-6	TRBV15	CATSRGQGSSGANVLTF
TRBJ1-1	TRBV30	CAWSVAGETEAFF
TRBJ1-4	TRBV5-4	CASSLGAATNEKLFF
TRBJ2-7	TRBV5-1	CASSLAAAYEQYF
TRBJ2-2	TRBV18	CASSPPLAGPNTGELFF
TRBJ2-1	TRBV19	CASSLAGFDNEQFF
TRBJ2-1	TRBV29-1	CSVEMVTGGFNEQFF
TRBJ1-1	TRBV29-1	CSVVGQGIGEAFF
TRBJ2-5	TRBV5-8	CASSSLGLAGTGETQYF